This TCR beta chain was sequenced for a study of T cell repertoires in cytomegalovirus infection. Study-level information: Matching HLA type and CMV infection were both indicated by public TCR beta signatures.

This clonotype showed up many times. Its antigen is still unknown. Overall study findings and caveats: Within the response measured ex vivo, HLA-C-restricted CMV-specific TCR beta clonotypes were dominant.

A single record per CDR3 protein comes from TCRdb applying MiXCR to the reads. Here the sample spans over 90,000 distinct CDR3 sequences, 16% being singletons. V lost 5 bases and J lost 2; bases outside the gene matches: 8. The germline V gene encodes CDR1 SGHTA and CDR2 FQGNSA. This CDR3 is built from 15 residues. What was sequenced was PBMCs. This TCR came from a human donor in good health (CMV status not recorded). Some clones in this sample may be carry-over from other donors' samples. The chain has TRBV7-2 and TRBJ1-2, with 7 bases aligning to TRBD1. CDR3 bases: TGTGCCAGCAGCGCCGACAGGGCACCAAACTATGGCTACACCTTC. Translated: CASSADRAPNYGYTF.